This T cell receptor (beta chain) was recovered during a study of control samples from healthy donors and cancer patients. This clone was detected only once. TCRdb's copy holds only in-frame clones and misses some; the assay was immunoSEQ multiplex PCR. The repertoire consists of roughly 220,000 clones, with roughly 94% occurring once and the leading ten covering approximately 1.4%. The sample was blood. The TCR originated in a man aged 45-60 years in good health.

For the CDR3, the DNA is TGTGCCAGCAGCCCCGAGCCCCACGGGTATAATTCACCCCTCCACTTT. It codes for CASSPEPHGYNSPLHF. The V gene is TRBV7-9, the J gene TRBJ1-6; D gene uncertain. The CDR3 is made up of 16 amino acids. The V end was cut by 5 bases, the J end by 4 bases, with 15 bases between. Germline CDR1 is SEHNR and CDR2 is FQNEAQ (reference sequence).